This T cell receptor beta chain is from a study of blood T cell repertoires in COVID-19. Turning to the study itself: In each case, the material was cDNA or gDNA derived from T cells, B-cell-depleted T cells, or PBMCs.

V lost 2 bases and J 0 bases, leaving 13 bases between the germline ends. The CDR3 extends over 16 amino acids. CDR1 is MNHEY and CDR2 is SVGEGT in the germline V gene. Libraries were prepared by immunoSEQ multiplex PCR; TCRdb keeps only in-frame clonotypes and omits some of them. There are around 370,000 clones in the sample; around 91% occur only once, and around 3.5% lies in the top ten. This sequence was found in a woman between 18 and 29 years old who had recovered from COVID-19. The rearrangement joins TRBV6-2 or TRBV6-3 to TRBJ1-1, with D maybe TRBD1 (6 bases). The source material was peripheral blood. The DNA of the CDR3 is TGTGCCAGCAGTTACGGACAGATAGTCATGAACACTGAAGCTTTCTTT. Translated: CASSYGQIVMNTEAFF.